Below, 28 T cell receptor beta chains from the same sample are listed, as sequenced in a study of blood T cells in healthy people across ages (dated by TCRdb to about 2015). The library was made by 5' RACE. A second PCR of roughly 7 to 11 cycles was performed with a sample-barcoded 5' primer and a J-beta primer mix. TCRdb redid the processing of the public reads, applying fastp at Q25 and MiXCR, and retained in-frame beta chains. When rows share a CDR3 protein, they turn into one entry using the most common DNA and genes. Present in this sample are over 1,500,000 distinct CDR3 sequences, about 39% of which were seen just once. Clones ranked in the top ten supply under 30% of the sample. Sequencing used blood. These receptors were obtained from a human donor in good health.

The CDR3 loop reads CSVDMGDQPQHF. The CDR3 DNA sequence: TGCAGCGTTGATATGGGGGATCAGCCCCAGCATTTT. V usage is TRBV29-1 and J usage is TRBJ1-5, with D possibly matching TRBD1 (5 bases). This CDR3 is built from 12 residues. Between the trimmed V and J ends, which lost 3 bases and 5 bases, there was a span of 8 bases. Germline V gene data show CDR1 as SQVTM and CDR2 as ANQGSEA. The full variable domain, its missing parts supplied by reference TRBV29-1 and TRBJ1-5, is SAVISQKPSRDICQRGTSLTIQCQVDSQVTMMFWYRQQPGQSLTLIATANQGSEATYESGFVIDKFPISRPNLTFSTLTVSNMSPEDSSIYLCSVDMGDQPQHFGDGTRLSIL.

The gene calls are TRBV7-9 and TRBJ2-5, with D possibly being TRBD1 (5 bases). Deletions cut 8 bases from V and 8 bases from J, with 15 bases between. This CDR3 is built from 12 residues. The V gene's germline CDR1 is SEHNR and CDR2 FQNEAQ (reference sequence). As DNA, the CDR3 is TGTGCCAGCGGCTCCTATCAGGGTACCCAGTACTTC. It translates to CASGSYQGTQYF.

A few counts support this clonotype. V usage is TRBV25-1 and J usage is TRBJ2-5; D unclear. Trimming left V 2 bases short and J 5 bases short, with 12 bases between. The V gene's germline CDR1 is MGHDK and CDR2 SYGVNS. This CDR3 contains 14 residues. The CDR3 here is CASSEPKERETQYF. CDR3 nucleotide sequence: TGTGCCAGCAGTGAACCCAAGGAAAGGGAGACCCAGTACTTC.

This rearrangement joins TRBV9 to TRBJ1-4; 9 positions agree with TRBD1. Germline values: CDR1 SGDLS, CDR2 YYNGEE. The CDR3 runs to 16 residues. V lost 3 bases to trimming and J lost 10 bases; unmatched junction nucleotides: 13. The DNA of the CDR3 is TGTGCCAGCAGCGCAGACCCCGGGACAGGGAAGGGAAAACTGTTTTTT. This codes for CASSADPGTGKGKLFF.

This clonotype came up a few times. For the CDR3, the DNA is TGTGCCAGCAGTGAACTACGGGGACAGGGATCCTACGAGCAGTACTTC. This sequence encodes CASSELRGQGSYEQYF. The rearrangement uses TRBV6-1 and TRBJ2-7; 9 nucleotides agree with TRBD1. CDR1 is MNHNS and CDR2 is SASEGT in the germline V gene. The CDR3 is made up of 16 amino acids. With V trimmed by 2 bases and J by 1 base, 6 bases remained unmatched.

In its sample, this clonotype was seen a few times. The chain carries TRBV9 and TRBJ1-2, with TRBD1 matching 7 bases. Germline trimming cut 6 bases from V and 2 bases from J; bases unmatched to any gene: 16. The CDR3 runs to 17 residues. In germline, CDR1 is SGDLS, CDR2 YYNGEE. The CDR3 is CASTQQPGTVYNYGYTF. The CDR3 DNA is TGTGCCAGCACCCAACAGCCTGGGACAGTATACAACTATGGCTACACCTTC.

With respect to this clonotype: At one end, the junction sequence differs from germline, possibly due to a read error. The genes are TRBV7-2 and TRBJ1-1; a weak D match, TRBD1 (5 bases). Germline V CDR1 and CDR2: SGHTA, FQGNSA. The length of the CDR3 is 14 residues. This CDR3 reads CASSLMGMDTEAFF. The DNA of the CDR3 is TGTGCCAGCAGCTTAATGGGCATGGACACTGAAGCTTTTTTT.

The chain combines TRBV11-2 with TRBJ2-5; TRBD1 matches 10 bases. The length of the CDR3 is 15 residues. The V gene end was trimmed by 4 bases and the J gene end by 5 bases; junction bases not matched to a gene: 7. Germline V lookup: CDR1 SGHAT, CDR2 FQNNGV. The DNA of the CDR3 is TGTGCCAGCAGCTCCCGGGGGACAGGGGAGGAGACCCAGTACTTC. It specifies CASSSRGTGEETQYF.

The chain links TRBV28 to TRBJ2-7, with 13 bases lining up with TRBD2. The trim removed 3 bases at V and 1 base at J, leaving 6 bases unmatched. Germline loops: CDR1 MDHEN, CDR2 SYDVKM. This CDR3 is 17 amino acids long. For the CDR3, the DNA is TGTGCCAGCAGTTTGACTAGCGGGGGGTTGCCTTCCTACGAGCAGTACTTC. Its translation: CASSLTSGGLPSYEQYF.

Worth noting for this clonotype: A junction boundary mismatches the germline segment, possibly from a read error. V and J are TRBV11-2 and TRBJ2-4; D gene unclear. The DNA matches TRBJ2-7 better at its end, which makes the J call doubtful. Per germline, CDR1 SGHAT and CDR2 FQNNGV. The CDR3 is made up of 15 amino acids. The CDR3 sequence is CAGSQNTDGTYEQYF. The CDR3 coding sequence is TGTGCCGGCAGCCAAAACACGGACGGAACCTACGAGCAGTACTTC.

The J gene is TRBJ1-2, the V gene TRBV29-1; tentatively, D is TRBD1 (5 bases). The CDR3 sequence is 13 residues long. CDR1 SQVTM and CDR2 ANQGSEA come from the germline V gene. The ends were cut back, 6 bases at V and 7 bases at J, with 18 bases in the middle. The CDR3 DNA reads TGCAGCGTCGGGGGGGACTTCCAAGGTGGCTACACCTTC. Amino acids: CSVGGDFQGGYTF.

This clonotype was counted at least ten times. The chain carries TRBV4-2 and TRBJ2-1, with D perhaps being TRBD1 or TRBD2 (6 bases each). With 1 base removed from V and 1 base from J, the gap between germline ends came to 11 bases. Germline lookup yields CDR1 LGHNA and CDR2 YNFKEQ. The CDR3 runs 16 residues. The CDR3 region is CASSQAGAKSYNEQFF. The DNA for the CDR3 is TGTGCCAGCAGCCAAGCGGGGGCTAAATCCTACAATGAGCAGTTCTTC.

The V and J genes are TRBV10-3 and TRBJ2-1; 7 nucleotides match TRBD1. With 3 bases clipped from V and 10 bases from J, the junction kept 9 bases outside the gene matches. CDR3 length: 14 amino acids. CDR1 and CDR2 from the germline V gene are ENHRY and SYGVKD. The CDR3 reads CAISESDRVGEQFF. Written as DNA, the CDR3 is TGTGCCATCAGTGAATCAGACAGGGTAGGGGAGCAGTTCTTC.

A few counts support this clonotype. The gene calls are TRBV9 and TRBJ2-3, with 8 bases identical to TRBD1. With 0 bases clipped from V and 3 bases from J, the junction kept 6 bases outside the gene matches. CDR1 SGDLS and CDR2 YYNGEE come from the germline V gene. This CDR3 is built from 16 residues. As DNA, the CDR3 is TGTGCCAGCAGCGTAGCCTCCAGGGGGCGAACAGATACGCAGTATTTT. This encodes CASSVASRGRTDTQYF.

As regards this clonotype: Sequence at one end of the junction differs from germline and may be a read error. The chain combines TRBV2 with TRBJ2-6; TRBD1 matches 11 bases. CDR1 is SNHLY and CDR2 is FYNNEI in the germline V gene. This CDR3 has 17 amino acids. CDR3 coding DNA: TGTGCCAGCGGGAGGACAGGGGGCATCTATGGGGCCAACGTCCGGACTTTC. Encoded protein: CASGRTGGIYGANVRTF.

The chain employs TRBV6-6 and TRBJ2-7; TRBD2 matches at 9 bases. CDR1 is MNHNY and CDR2 is SVGAGI in the germline V gene (reference sequence). V gave up 6 bases and J gave up 0 bases; unmatched junction bases: 9. The CDR3 is 16 residues long. The CDR3 nucleotides read TGTGCCAGCAGCACACAAATAGCGGGGGCCTCCTACGAGCAGTACTTC. Translating gives CASSTQIAGASYEQYF.

Only a few counts were recorded for this clonotype. This rearrangement joins TRBV7-2 to TRBJ2-4; 7 bases map to TRBD1. The trim removed 0 bases at V and 5 bases at J, leaving 4 bases unmatched. CDR3 length: 15 residues. The V gene's germline CDR1 is SGHTA and CDR2 FQGNSA. The CDR3 DNA reads TGTGCCAGCAGCTTAGCGGGACAGATGGAAAACATTCAGTACTTC. It codes for CASSLAGQMENIQYF.

This chain connects TRBV25-1 to TRBJ1-1, with D maybe TRBD1 (6 bases). Trimming removed 0 bases at V and 6 bases at J, with 14 bases between. The CDR3 is 15 residues long. Germline V gene lookup returns CDR1 MGHDK and CDR2 SYGVNS. The CDR3 loop is CASSEYRGGGAEAFF. The CDR3 DNA sequence: TGTGCCAGCAGTGAATATCGGGGAGGGGGAGCTGAAGCTTTCTTT.

This clonotype was detected only a few times. The chain joins TRBV6-1 to TRBJ2-1; unclear D gene. The ends were cut back, 5 bases at V and 3 bases at J, with 8 bases in the middle. The CDR3 sequence is 13 residues long. Germline V gives CDR1 MNHNS, CDR2 SASEGT. The CDR3 reads CASSPGNYNEQFF. DNA for the CDR3: TGTGCCAGCAGTCCTGGGAACTACAATGAGCAGTTCTTC.

The rearrangement joins TRBV18 to TRBJ2-4, with D possibly TRBD2 on 6 matching bases. The V gene lost 0 bases and the J gene lost 13 bases, with 16 bases spanning the gap. Per germline, CDR1 KGHSH and CDR2 LQKENI. The CDR3 has 14 residues. The CDR3 protein is CASSPPMTPGEQYF. The CDR3 bases are TGTGCCAGCTCACCACCGATGACCCCGGGGGAGCAGTACTTC.

This clonotype turned up a few times. The chain couples TRBV12-3 or TRBV12-4 to TRBJ2-2, with D maybe TRBD1 (5 bases). The CDR3 runs to 16 residues. V lost 5 bases to trimming and J lost 0 bases, with 13 bases between them. CDR3 in DNA: TGTGCCAGCAGTCGAACGGACACTTCGAACACCGGGGAGCTGTTTTTT. This codes for CASSRTDTSNTGELFF.

This clonotype occurred a few times. The J gene is TRBJ2-1, the V gene TRBV24-1, with unresolved D. Trimming cost V 3 bases and J 11 bases, with 10 bases left between them. This CDR3 contains 12 residues. Germline CDR1 and CDR2: KGHDR and SFDVKD. CDR3 protein: CATSDGLDQQFF. In nucleotides, the CDR3 is TGTGCCACCAGTGATGGGCTAGACCAGCAGTTCTTC.

About this clonotype: One end of the junction varies from germline; a read error may be responsible. The V call is TRBV12-3 or TRBV12-4, the J call TRBJ1-2; 7 positions agree with TRBD1. CDR3 length: 13 amino acids. CDR3 in amino acids: CGSSLDRFYGYTF. The CDR3 nucleotides are TGTGGCAGCAGTCTGGACAGGTTCTATGGCTACACCTTC.

This rearrangement joins TRBV4-2 to TRBJ2-2; D is ambiguous. Per the germline V gene, CDR1 is LGHNA and CDR2 is YNFKEQ. CDR3 length: 15 residues. V was clipped by 0 bases and J by 8 bases, with 13 bases between them. Here the CDR3 reads CASSQDSQETGELFF. CDR3 bases: TGTGCCAGCAGCCAAGATTCTCAGGAGACAGGGGAGCTGTTTTTT.

This clonotype has a handful of counts. The genes are TRBV4-2 and TRBJ2-5; 11 bases are a match to TRBD2. Germline-derived CDR1 and CDR2 are LGHNA and YNFKEQ. The length of the CDR3 is 17 residues. Trimming took 3 bases from V and 5 from J; bases not matched to a gene: 11. The chain's CDR3 is CASSQDPTSGESETQYF. The CDR3 nucleotides are TGTGCCAGCAGCCAGGATCCGACTAGCGGGGAAAGTGAGACCCAGTACTTC.

V and J are TRBV28 and TRBJ2-4; 7 nucleotides match TRBD1. CDR1 MDHEN and CDR2 SYDVKM come from the germline V gene. The V and J ends lost 4 bases and 8 bases, in that order; junction bases with no gene match: 8. The CDR3 covers 14 residues. CDR3 sequence: CASSSKGAVDIQYF. In DNA form, the CDR3 reads TGTGCCAGCAGTTCTAAGGGGGCGGTCGACATTCAGTACTTC.

This clonotype has a handful of counts. This chain joins TRBV28 and TRBJ2-7; D possibly uses TRBD1 or TRBD2 (5 bases each). The CDR3 has 17 residues. Germline V gene lookup returns CDR1 MDHEN and CDR2 SYDVKM. The V gene lost 3 bases and the J gene lost 0 bases, with 18 bases spanning the gap. In nucleotides, the CDR3 is TGTGCCAGCAGTTTCCCTTACGGGGCCCCTGGCTCCTACGAGCAGTACTTC. It codes for CASSFPYGAPGSYEQYF.

This clonotype was counted between two and nine times. The chain combines TRBV5-1 with TRBJ2-1; 9 bases match TRBD1. This CDR3 is 16 amino acids long. The germline V gene has CDR1 SGHRS and CDR2 YFSETQ. V was pared by 3 bases and J by 1 base, with 5 bases of the junction left unmatched. The CDR3 nucleotides read TGCGCCAGCAGCTGGGACAGGGCCGGGTCCTACAATGAGCAGTTCTTC. This translates into CASSWDRAGSYNEQFF.